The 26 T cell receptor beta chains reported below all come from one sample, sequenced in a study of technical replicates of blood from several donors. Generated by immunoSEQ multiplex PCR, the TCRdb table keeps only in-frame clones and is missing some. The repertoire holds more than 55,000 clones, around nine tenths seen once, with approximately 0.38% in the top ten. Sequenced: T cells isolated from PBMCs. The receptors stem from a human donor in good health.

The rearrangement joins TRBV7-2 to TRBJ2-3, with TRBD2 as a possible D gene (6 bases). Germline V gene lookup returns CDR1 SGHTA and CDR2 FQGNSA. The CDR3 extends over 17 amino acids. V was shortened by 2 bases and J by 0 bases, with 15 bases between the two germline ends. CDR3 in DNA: TGTGCCAGCAGCTTACATAGAGGGAGGACTAGCACAGATACGCAGTATTTT. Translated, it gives CASSLHRGRTSTDTQYF.

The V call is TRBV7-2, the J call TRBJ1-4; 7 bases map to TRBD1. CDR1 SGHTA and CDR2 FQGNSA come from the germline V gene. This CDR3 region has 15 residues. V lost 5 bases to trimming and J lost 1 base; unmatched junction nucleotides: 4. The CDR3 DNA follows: TGTGCCAGCAGCCTCAACAGGGGAACTAATGAAAAACTGTTTTTT. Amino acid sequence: CASSLNRGTNEKLFF.

For the CDR3, the DNA is TGTGCCACCTCACAGGGGGACTACAATGAGCAGTTCTTC. Translating it yields CATSQGDYNEQFF. The V call is TRBV2, the J call TRBJ2-1, with 8 nucleotides matching TRBD1. Germline trimming cut 10 bases from V and 3 bases from J; bases unmatched to any gene: 5. The CDR3 consists of 13 residues. Looked up from germline, CDR1 is SNHLY and CDR2 is FYNNEI.

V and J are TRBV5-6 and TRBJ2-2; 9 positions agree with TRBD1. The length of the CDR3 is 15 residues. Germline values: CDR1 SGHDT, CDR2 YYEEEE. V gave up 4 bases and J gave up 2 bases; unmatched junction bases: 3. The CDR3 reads CASSRDRANTGELFF. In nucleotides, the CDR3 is TGTGCCAGCAGCCGGGACAGGGCAAACACCGGGGAGCTGTTTTTT.

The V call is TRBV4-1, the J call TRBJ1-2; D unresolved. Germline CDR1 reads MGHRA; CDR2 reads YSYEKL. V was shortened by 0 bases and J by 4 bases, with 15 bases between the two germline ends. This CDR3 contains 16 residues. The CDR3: CASSQELYTRIYGYTF. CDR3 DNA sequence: TGCGCCAGCAGCCAAGAGTTGTACACCCGAATCTATGGCTACACCTTC.

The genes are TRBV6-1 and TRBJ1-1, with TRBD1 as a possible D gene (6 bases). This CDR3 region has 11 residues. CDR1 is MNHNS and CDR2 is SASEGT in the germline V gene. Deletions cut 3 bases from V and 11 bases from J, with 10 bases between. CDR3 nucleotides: TGTGCCAGCAGTGATACAGGGCGGGCTTTCTTT. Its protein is CASSDTGRAFF.

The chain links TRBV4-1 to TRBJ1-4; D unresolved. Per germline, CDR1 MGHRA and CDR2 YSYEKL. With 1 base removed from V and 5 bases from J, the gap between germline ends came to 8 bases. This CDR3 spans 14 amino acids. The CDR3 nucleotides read TGCGCCAGCAGCCAAGGAGTTGAGAATGAAAAACTGTTTTTT. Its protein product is CASSQGVENEKLFF.

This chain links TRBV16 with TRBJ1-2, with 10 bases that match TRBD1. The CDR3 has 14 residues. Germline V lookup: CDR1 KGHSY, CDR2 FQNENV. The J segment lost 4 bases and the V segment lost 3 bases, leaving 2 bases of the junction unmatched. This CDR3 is CASSHRTGGYGYTF. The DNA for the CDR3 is TGTGCCAGCAGCCATCGGACAGGGGGCTATGGCTACACCTTC.

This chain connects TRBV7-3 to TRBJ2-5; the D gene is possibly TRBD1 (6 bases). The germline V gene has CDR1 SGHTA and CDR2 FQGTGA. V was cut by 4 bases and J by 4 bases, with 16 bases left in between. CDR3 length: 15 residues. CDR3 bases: TGTGCCAGCAGCTCACAGGGTGCGGTTGGAGAGACCCAGTACTTC. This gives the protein CASSSQGAVGETQYF.

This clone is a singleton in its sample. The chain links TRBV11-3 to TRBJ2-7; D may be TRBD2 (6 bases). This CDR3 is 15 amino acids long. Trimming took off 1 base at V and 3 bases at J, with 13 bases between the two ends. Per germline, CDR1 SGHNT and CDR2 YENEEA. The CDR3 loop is CASSLVASAFYEQYF. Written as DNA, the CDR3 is TGTGCCAGCAGCTTAGTGGCTAGCGCCTTCTACGAGCAGTACTTC.

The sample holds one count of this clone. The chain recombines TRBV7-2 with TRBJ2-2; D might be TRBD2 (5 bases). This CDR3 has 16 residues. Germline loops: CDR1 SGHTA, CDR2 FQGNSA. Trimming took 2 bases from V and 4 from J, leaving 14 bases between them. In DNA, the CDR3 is TGTGCCAGCAGCTTAAATGCGCCGAGGGCCACCGGGGAGCTGTTTTTT. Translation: CASSLNAPRATGELFF.

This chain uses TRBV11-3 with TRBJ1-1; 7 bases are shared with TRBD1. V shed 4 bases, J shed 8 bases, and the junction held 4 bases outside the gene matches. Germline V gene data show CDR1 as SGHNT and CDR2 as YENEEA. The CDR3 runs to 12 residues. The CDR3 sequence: CASSSDREEAFF. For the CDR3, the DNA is TGTGCCAGCAGCTCCGACAGGGAGGAAGCTTTCTTT.

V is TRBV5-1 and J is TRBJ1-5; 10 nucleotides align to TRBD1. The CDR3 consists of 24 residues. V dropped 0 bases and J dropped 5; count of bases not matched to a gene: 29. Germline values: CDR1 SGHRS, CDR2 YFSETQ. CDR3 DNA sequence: TGCGCCAGCAGCTTGGCCAAGCGGGTGCCTTGGGACAGGGGACAAGATAGATGGTATCAGCCCCAGCATTTT. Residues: CASSLAKRVPWDRGQDRWYQPQHF.

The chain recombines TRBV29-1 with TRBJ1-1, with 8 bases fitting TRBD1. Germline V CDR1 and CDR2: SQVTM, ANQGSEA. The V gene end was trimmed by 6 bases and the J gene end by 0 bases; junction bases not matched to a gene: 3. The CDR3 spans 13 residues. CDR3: CSVTGVMNTEAFF. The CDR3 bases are TGCAGCGTGACAGGGGTCATGAACACTGAAGCTTTCTTT.

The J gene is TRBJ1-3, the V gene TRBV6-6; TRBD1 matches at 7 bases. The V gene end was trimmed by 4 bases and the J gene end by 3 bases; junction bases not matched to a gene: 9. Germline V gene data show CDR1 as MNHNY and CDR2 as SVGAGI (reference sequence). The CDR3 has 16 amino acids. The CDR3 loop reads CASSLNEQGSGNTIYF. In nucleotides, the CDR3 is TGTGCCAGCAGTTTAAACGAACAGGGGAGTGGAAACACCATATATTTT.

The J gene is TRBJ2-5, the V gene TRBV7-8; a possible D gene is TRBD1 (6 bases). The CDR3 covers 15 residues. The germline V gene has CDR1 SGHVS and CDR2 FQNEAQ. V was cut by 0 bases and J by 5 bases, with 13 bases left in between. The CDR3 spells CASSLAEQGGETQYF. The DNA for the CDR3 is TGTGCCAGCAGCTTAGCGGAACAGGGCGGGGAGACCCAGTACTTC.

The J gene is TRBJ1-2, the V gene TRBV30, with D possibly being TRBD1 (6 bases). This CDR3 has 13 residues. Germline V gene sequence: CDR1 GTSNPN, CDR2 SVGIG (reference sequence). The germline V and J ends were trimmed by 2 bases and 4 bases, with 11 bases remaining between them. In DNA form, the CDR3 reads TGTGCCTGGAGTATGGACAGTTCCTATGGCTACACCTTC. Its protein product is CAWSMDSSYGYTF.

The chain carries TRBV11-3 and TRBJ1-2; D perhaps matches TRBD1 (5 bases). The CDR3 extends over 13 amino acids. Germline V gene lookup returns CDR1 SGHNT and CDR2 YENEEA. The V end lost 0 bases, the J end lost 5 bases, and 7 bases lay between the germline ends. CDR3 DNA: TGTGCCAGCAGCTTAGAACAGGCGTATGGCTACACCTTC. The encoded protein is CASSLEQAYGYTF.

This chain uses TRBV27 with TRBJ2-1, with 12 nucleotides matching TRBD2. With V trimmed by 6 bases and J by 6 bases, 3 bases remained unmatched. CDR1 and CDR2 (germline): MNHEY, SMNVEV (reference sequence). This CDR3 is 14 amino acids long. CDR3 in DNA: TGTGCCAGCAGGGGACTAGCGGGCCTCAATGAGCAGTTCTTC. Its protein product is CASRGLAGLNEQFF.

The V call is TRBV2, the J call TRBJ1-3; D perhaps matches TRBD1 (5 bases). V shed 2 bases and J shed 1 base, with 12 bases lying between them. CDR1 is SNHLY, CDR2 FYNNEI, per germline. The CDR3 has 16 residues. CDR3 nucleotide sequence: TGTGCCAGCAGTGAACCCAGGGCGTTGTCTGGAAACACCATATATTTT. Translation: CASSEPRALSGNTIYF.

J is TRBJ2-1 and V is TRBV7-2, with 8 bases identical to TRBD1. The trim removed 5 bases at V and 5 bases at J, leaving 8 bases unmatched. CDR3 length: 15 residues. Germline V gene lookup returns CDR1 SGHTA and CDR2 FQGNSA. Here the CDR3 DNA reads TGTGCCAGCAGCCCCCGACAGGGGCGCGACAATGAGCAGTTCTTC. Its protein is CASSPRQGRDNEQFF.

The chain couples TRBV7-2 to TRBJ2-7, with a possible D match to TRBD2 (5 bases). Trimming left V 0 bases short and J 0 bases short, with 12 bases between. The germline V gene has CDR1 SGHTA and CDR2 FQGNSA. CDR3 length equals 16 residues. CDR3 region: CASSLAVLGSSYEQYF. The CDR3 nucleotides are TGTGCCAGCAGCTTAGCGGTACTAGGAAGCTCCTACGAGCAGTACTTC.

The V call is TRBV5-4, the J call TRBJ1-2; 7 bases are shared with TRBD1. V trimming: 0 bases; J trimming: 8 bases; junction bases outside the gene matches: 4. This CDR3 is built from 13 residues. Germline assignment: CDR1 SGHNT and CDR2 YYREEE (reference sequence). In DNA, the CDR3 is TGTGCCAGCAGCTTGGGACAGGGCGGAGGCTACACCTTC. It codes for CASSLGQGGGYTF.

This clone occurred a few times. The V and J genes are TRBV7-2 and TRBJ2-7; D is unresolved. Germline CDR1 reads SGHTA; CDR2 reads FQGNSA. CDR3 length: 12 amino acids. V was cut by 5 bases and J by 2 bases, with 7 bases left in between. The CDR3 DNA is TGTGCCAGCAGCCCAGGCCCCTACGAGCAGTACTTC. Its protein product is CASSPGPYEQYF.

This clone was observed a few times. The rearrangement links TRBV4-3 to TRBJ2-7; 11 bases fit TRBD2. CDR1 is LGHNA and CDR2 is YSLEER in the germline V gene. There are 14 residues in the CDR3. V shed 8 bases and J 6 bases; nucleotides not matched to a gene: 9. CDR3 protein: CASPPLAGEGEQYF. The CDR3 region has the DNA TGCGCCAGCCCCCCACTAGCGGGAGAAGGCGAGCAGTACTTC.

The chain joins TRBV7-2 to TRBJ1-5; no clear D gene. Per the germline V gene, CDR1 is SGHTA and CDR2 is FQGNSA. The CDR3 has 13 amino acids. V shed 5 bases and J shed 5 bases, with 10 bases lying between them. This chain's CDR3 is CASSTYTHQPQHF. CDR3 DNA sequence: TGTGCCAGCAGCACCTATACCCATCAGCCCCAGCATTTT.